The entry below describes one TCR beta chain. Its target is not known. The sample comes from a study of early T cells in non-severe SARS-CoV-2 infection. Study details: The study sequenced bulk RNA from unsorted whole blood, with chains unpaired. Findings of the study overall: Lookups in VDJdb leaned toward anti-spike CD8 responses and missed private and CD4 specificities.

Germline lookup yields CDR1 MGHRA and CDR2 YSYEKL. This CDR3 spans 18 amino acids. Trimming took off 4 bases at V and 0 bases at J, with 21 bases between the two ends. Tagging with unique molecular identifiers was applied to individual cDNA molecules. TCRdb reanalysed the 5' RACE reads using MiXCR and keeps one entry per CDR3 protein. This sample has 15,000 to 25,000 distinct CDR3 sequences; about 4.2% occur once, and the top ten carry around 7.7%. The sequencing sample was made of whole blood. This TCR came from an adult who was a healthcare worker with PCR-confirmed SARS-CoV-2 infection or an uninfected control (not recorded which). V and J are TRBV4-1 and TRBJ1-1; a possible D gene is TRBD1 (6 bases). Here the CDR3 reads CASSPGVLTRRMNTEAFF. The CDR3 region has the DNA TGCGCCAGCAGCCCAGGGGTATTGACAAGAAGGATGAACACTGAAGCTTTCTTT.